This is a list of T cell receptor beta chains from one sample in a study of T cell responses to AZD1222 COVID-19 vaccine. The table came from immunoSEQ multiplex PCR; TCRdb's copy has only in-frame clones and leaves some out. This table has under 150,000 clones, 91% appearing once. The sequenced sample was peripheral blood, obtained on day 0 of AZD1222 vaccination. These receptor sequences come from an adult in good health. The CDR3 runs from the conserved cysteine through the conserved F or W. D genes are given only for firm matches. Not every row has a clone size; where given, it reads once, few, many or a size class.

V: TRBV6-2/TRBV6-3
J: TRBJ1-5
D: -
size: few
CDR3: CASSLSLHHQPQHF
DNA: TGTGCCAGCAGTCTTTCTCTACACCATCAGCCCCAGCATTTT

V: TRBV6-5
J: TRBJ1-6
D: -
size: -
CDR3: CASIFEREPSSPLHF
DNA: TGTGCCAGCATTTTTGAAAGGGAGCCGAGTTCACCCCTCCACTTT

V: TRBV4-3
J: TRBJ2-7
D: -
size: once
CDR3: CASSPNLRDEQYF
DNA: TGCGCCAGCAGCCCCAACCTGCGTGACGAGCAGTACTTC

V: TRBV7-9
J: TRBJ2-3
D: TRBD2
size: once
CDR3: CASSPVLAGEADTQYF
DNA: TGTGCCAGCAGCCCAGTACTAGCGGGAGAAGCCGATACGCAGTATTTT

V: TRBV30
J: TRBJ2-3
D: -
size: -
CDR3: CAHSSRGETQYF
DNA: TGTGCCCATTCGTCTCGGGGAGAAACGCAGTATTTT

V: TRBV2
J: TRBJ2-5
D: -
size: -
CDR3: CASSWDQETQYF
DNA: TGTGCCAGCAGTTGGGATCAAGAGACCCAGTACTTC

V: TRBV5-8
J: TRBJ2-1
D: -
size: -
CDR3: CASSLAEDSYNEQFF
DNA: TGTGCCAGCAGCTTGGCCGAAGACAGCTACAATGAGCAGTTCTTC

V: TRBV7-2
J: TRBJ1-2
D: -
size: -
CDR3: CASSLGVGGRGYTF
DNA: TGTGCCAGCAGCTTAGGTGTCGGGGGTCGGGGCTACACCTTC

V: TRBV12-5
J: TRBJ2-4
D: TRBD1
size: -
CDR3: CASGLVVSRGAKNIQYF
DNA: TGTGCTAGTGGTTTGGTAGTGTCCAGGGGGGCCAAAAACATTCAGTACTTC

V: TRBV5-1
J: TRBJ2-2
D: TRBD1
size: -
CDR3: CASSQGQVNTGELFF
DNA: TGCGCCAGCAGCCAGGGACAGGTGAACACCGGGGAGCTGTTTTTT

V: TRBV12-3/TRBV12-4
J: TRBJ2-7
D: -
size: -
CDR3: CASSPGAYEQYF
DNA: TGTGCCAGCAGCCCCGGGGCCTACGAGCAGTACTTC

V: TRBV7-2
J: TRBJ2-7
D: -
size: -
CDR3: CASSLGRGSSYEQYF
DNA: TGTGCCAGCAGCTTAGGCCGGGGGAGCTCCTACGAGCAGTACTTC

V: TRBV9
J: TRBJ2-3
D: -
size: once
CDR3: CASTPGGTDTQYF
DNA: TGTGCCAGCACCCCTGGCGGCACAGATACGCAGTATTTT

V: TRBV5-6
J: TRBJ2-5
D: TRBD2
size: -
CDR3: CASSLSVAGEEETQYF
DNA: TGTGCCAGCAGCTTGTCCGTAGCGGGAGAGGAAGAGACCCAGTACTTC

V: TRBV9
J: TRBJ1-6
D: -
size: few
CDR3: CASTLDSNSPLHF
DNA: TGTGCCAGCACCCTGGACAGTAATTCACCCCTCCACTTT

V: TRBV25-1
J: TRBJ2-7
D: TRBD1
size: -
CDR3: CASSAYQSDRGNEQYF
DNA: TGTGCCAGCAGTGCCTACCAGAGCGACAGGGGTAACGAGCAGTACTTC

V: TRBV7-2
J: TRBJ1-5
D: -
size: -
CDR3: CASSLVGVGGAQHF
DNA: TGTGCCAGCAGCTTAGTTGGGGTTGGGGGGGCCCAGCATTTT

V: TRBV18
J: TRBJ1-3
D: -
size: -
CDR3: CASSHRGAGGHGNTIYF
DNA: TGTGCCAGCTCACACCGGGGCGCCGGGGGCCACGGAAACACCATATATTTT

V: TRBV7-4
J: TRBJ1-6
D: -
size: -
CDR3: CASSRLGQGGGSPLHF
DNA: TGTGCCAGCAGCCGCCTTGGTCAGGGAGGGGGTTCACCCCTCCACTTT

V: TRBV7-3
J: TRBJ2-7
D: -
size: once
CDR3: CASSPGLSSYEQYF
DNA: TGTGCCAGCAGCCCCGGGCTCTCCTCCTACGAGCAGTACTTC

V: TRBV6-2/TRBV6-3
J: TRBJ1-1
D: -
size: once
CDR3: CASSPSGSTLRGTEAFF
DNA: TGTGCCAGCAGCCCCTCAGGGTCCACTCTGAGGGGCACTGAAGCTTTCTTT

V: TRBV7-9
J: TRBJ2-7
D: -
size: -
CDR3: CASSLEGRSKYF
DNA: TGTGCCAGCAGCTTAGAAGGTCGGAGCAAGTACTTC